Given below is one T cell receptor (beta chain) in context. The entry originates in a study of blood T cell repertoires in COVID-19. Original analysis: Reference gene primer amplification in the assay estimated nucleated cell counts. Profiled with immunoSEQ multiplex PCR; TCRdb holds only in-frame clones, not every one. V and J calls and clone size are given by that table; D and trimming were obtained from the DNA. The data contain over 120,000 clones, more than 85% of them singletons. V was pared by 5 bases and J by 5 bases, with 6 bases of the junction left unmatched. This CDR3 has 14 residues. CDR1 is SGHTA and CDR2 is FQGNSA in the germline V gene.

The source material was peripheral blood. This chain joins TRBV7-2 and TRBJ1-2; 9 bases are a match to TRBD1. This clonotype was sampled from a man aged 60 to 69 with active or convalescent COVID-19. CDR3 nucleotides: TGTGCCAGCAGCCGCACAGGGACAGGGTATGGCTACACCTTC. This translates into CASSRTGTGYGYTF.